This TCR beta chain was observed in a study of cytomegalovirus exposure and HLA in healthy donors. Study results and limitations: According to an earlier analysis, most TCR beta V segments yielded productive rearrangements about 87% or about 30% of the time. In a later analysis, common viral pathogens appeared linked to several of the most significant clusters.

This clone was observed once. Its antigen is unknown. A multiplex PCR was run with 60 Vbeta primers and 13 Jbeta primers. Data came from immunoSEQ multiplex PCR; TCRdb stores just in-frame clones and leaves some out. The sample includes around 140,000 clones, over 70% seen only once; the top ten take approximately 1.5%. J was trimmed by 10 bases and V by 2 bases; bases with no gene match: 21. Germline CDR1 reads SGHRS; CDR2 reads YFSETQ. The length of the CDR3 is 17 residues. This chain connects TRBV5-1 to TRBJ2-7; 7 bases are a match to TRBD1. The clonotype originates from a woman aged 40-49 years in good health and CMV-seronegative. The sequenced material came from PBMCs. The CDR3 sequence: CASSLGFDRAGRGEQYF. The CDR3 region has the DNA TGCGCCAGCAGCTTAGGTTTTGACAGGGCCGGACGTGGGGAACAGTACTTC.